This T cell receptor beta chain came from a study of T cell clones after liver transplantation. The CDR3 covers 14 residues. CDR1 and CDR2 (germline): SGHAT, FQNNGV. V was shortened by 3 bases and J by 0 bases, with 8 bases between the two germline ends. Broader study findings: Low donor cell numbers restricted donor-reactive repertoire measurement in a couple of subjects.

A note on this clone: Its antigen is unknown.

The assay was immunoSEQ multiplex PCR, and TCRdb's table has in-frame clones only and misses some. The sample holds about 51,000 clones; 55% to 75% are singletons and the top ten take more than 9%. This rearrangement joins TRBV11-2 to TRBJ1-1; no clear D gene. The sequence was obtained from a human patient who received a liver transplant. The T cells may partly be graft donor cells. Specimen: CD4+ T cells from blood, collected around 54 months after liver transplant. This chain's CDR3 is CASSFRLVNTEAFF. The CDR3 region has the DNA TGTGCCAGCAGCTTCCGACTCGTGAACACTGAAGCTTTCTTT.